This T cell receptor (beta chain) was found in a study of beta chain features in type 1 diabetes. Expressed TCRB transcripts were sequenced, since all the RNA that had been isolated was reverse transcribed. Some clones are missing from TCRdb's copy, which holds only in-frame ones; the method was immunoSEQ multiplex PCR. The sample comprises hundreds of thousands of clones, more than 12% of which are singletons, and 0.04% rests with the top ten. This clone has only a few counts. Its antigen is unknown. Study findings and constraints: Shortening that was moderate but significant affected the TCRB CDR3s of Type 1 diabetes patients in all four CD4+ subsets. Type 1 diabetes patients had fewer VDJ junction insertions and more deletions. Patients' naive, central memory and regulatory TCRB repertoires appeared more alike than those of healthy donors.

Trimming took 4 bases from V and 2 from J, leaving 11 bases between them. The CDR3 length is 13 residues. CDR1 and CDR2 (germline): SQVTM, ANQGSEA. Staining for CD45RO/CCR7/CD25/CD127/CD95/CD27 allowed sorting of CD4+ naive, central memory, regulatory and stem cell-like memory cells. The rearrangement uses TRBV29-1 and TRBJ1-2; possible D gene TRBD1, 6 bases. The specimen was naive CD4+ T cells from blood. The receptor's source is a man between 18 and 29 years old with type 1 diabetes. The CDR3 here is CSVAGGQNYGYTF. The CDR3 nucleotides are TGCAGCGTTGCCGGGGGCCAGAACTATGGCTACACCTTC.